This entry lists 17 T cell receptor beta chains sequenced from one sample in a study of T cell responses to AZD1222 COVID-19 vaccine. The protocol was immunoSEQ multiplex PCR, while the TCRdb copy is restricted to in-frame clones and leaves out a portion. The profile covers about 45,000 clones, with roughly 90% appearing a single time and 0.95% to 1.2% taken by the ten largest. The sample here was peripheral blood, taken 28 days after the second AZD1222 dose. These receptors all come from an adult who received the AZD1222 COVID-19 vaccine.

The V gene is TRBV3-1 (or the pseudogene TRBV3-2), the J gene TRBJ2-1; 9 bases line up with TRBD2. V dropped 4 bases and J dropped 8; count of bases not matched to a gene: 9. The germline CDR1 and CDR2 sequences are LGHDT and YNNKEL (reference sequence). This CDR3 is built from 15 residues. Written as DNA, the CDR3 is TGTGCCAGCAGCCTTCTAGCGGCGGGAGGGCATGAGCAGTTCTTC. Protein sequence: CASSLLAAGGHEQFF.

A few counts support this clone. The chain is built from TRBV6-2 or TRBV6-3 and TRBJ2-7, with 12 bases fitting TRBD2. Germline CDR1 MNHEY, CDR2 SVGEGT. The CDR3 totals 16 residues. V lost 0 bases, J lost 3 bases, and 3 bases stayed unmatched. DNA of the CDR3: TGTGCCAGCAGTTACTCGCTAGCGGGAGGGCTCTACGAGCAGTACTTC. It encodes CASSYSLAGGLYEQYF.

The chain has TRBV7-8 and TRBJ1-5; D is uncertain. V lost 6 bases and J lost 3, with 12 bases in between. Germline V gene lookup returns CDR1 SGHVS and CDR2 FQNEAQ. CDR3 length equals 14 residues. CDR3: CASRAGQVNQPQHF. The CDR3 DNA follows: TGTGCCAGCAGGGCCGGGCAGGTCAATCAGCCCCAGCATTTT.

The CDR3: CASSYRGSDSPLHF. The CDR3 bases are TGTGCCAGCAGTTATCGAGGGTCAGATTCACCCCTCCACTTT. This chain joins TRBV6-9 and TRBJ1-6, with D hard to call. The CDR3 covers 14 residues. Trimming took off 2 bases at V and 8 bases at J, with 10 bases between the two ends. CDR1 is MNHGY, CDR2 SVAAGI, per germline.

A few counts support this clone. The V and J genes are TRBV7-2 and TRBJ2-7; 10 bases map to TRBD2. J was trimmed by 1 base and V by 9 bases; bases with no gene match: 3. Per germline, CDR1 SGHTA and CDR2 FQGNSA. The CDR3 consists of 13 residues. The CDR3 DNA sequence: TGTGCCAGTCGGACTAGCGGATCCTACGAGCAGTACTTC. Its translation: CASRTSGSYEQYF. The full variable domain, completed using reference TRBV7-2 and TRBJ2-7, is GAGVSQSPSNKVTEKGKDVELRCDPISGHTALYWYRQSLGQGLEFLIYFQGNSAPDKSGLPSDRFSAERTGGSVSTLTIQRTQQEDSAVYLCASRTSGSYEQYFGPGTRLTVT.

The chain couples TRBV24-1 to TRBJ1-5, with a tentative D call TRBD1 (5 bases). The CDR3 runs to 14 residues. Trimming took off 0 bases at V and 7 bases at J, with 9 bases between the two ends. The V gene's germline CDR1 is KGHDR and CDR2 SFDVKD. CDR3 region: CATSDLAGAQPQHF. Here the CDR3 DNA reads TGTGCCACCAGTGATTTGGCCGGGGCACAGCCCCAGCATTTT.

The rearrangement uses TRBV7-9 and TRBJ2-1, with a possible D match to TRBD2 (5 bases). The germline V gene encodes CDR1 SEHNR and CDR2 FQNEAQ (reference sequence). This CDR3 region has 11 residues. Trimming left V 10 bases short and J 8 bases short, with 12 bases between. CDR3 nucleotides: TGTGCCACTAAAGGGAGCTATGAGCAGTTCTTC. Translated, it gives CATKGSYEQFF.

This sequence joins TRBV7-9 and TRBJ2-1; D possibly corresponds to TRBD2 (5 bases). CDR3 length: 14 residues. Per germline, CDR1 SEHNR and CDR2 FQNEAQ (reference sequence). V dropped 2 bases and J dropped 4 bases, with 9 bases sitting between them. The CDR3 reads CASSLSSAYNEQFF. DNA of the CDR3: TGTGCCAGCAGCTTAAGTAGCGCTTACAATGAGCAGTTCTTC.

The V call is TRBV7-9, the J call TRBJ2-7; 10 bases map to TRBD1. This CDR3 is built from 14 residues. V dropped 5 bases and J dropped 6; count of bases not matched to a gene: 7. The V gene's germline CDR1 is SEHNR and CDR2 FQNEAQ (reference sequence). The CDR3 DNA follows: TGTGCCAGCAGCCTGGGACAGGGGACTAGCGAGCAGTACTTC. It encodes CASSLGQGTSEQYF.

The chain recombines TRBV6-5 with TRBJ2-7; tentative D call: TRBD2 (5 bases). Between the trimmed V and J ends, which lost 6 bases and 3 bases, there was a span of 18 bases. CDR1 is MNHEY and CDR2 is SVGAGI in the germline V gene. The CDR3 extends over 15 amino acids. CDR3 residues: CASRVPREPIYEQYF. As DNA, the CDR3 is TGTGCCAGCAGGGTACCCCGGGAACCGATCTACGAGCAGTACTTC.

The V gene is TRBV10-3, the J gene TRBJ2-7; the match to TRBD2 covers 9 bases. V shed 3 bases, J shed 6 bases, and the junction held 12 bases outside the gene matches. Germline assignment: CDR1 ENHRY and CDR2 SYGVKD. CDR3 length: 16 residues. CDR3: CAISEPAVSGSTEQYF. In DNA, the CDR3 is TGTGCCATCAGTGAACCAGCGGTTAGCGGGAGTACCGAGCAGTACTTC.

The chain employs TRBV27 and TRBJ2-7, with 7 bases identical to TRBD1. Germline-derived CDR1 and CDR2 are MNHEY and SMNVEV (reference sequence). This CDR3 comprises 16 residues. V lost 5 bases and J lost 3; bases outside the gene matches: 13. The CDR3 DNA sequence: TGTGCCAGCAGTCCTAGGGGGCCCGTATCAGACTACGAGCAGTACTTC. Its translation: CASSPRGPVSDYEQYF.

The rearrangement links TRBV18 to TRBJ2-7, with D unclear. V was cut by 0 bases and J by 4 bases, with 7 bases left in between. This CDR3 is built from 13 residues. Germline values: CDR1 KGHSH, CDR2 LQKENI. The CDR3 bases are TGTGCCAGCTCACCACCGCAATTGTACGAGCAGTACTTC. It codes for CASSPPQLYEQYF. The variable domain in full, with the rest retrieved from reference TRBV18 and TRBJ2-7, is NAGVMQNPRHLVRRRGQEARLRCSPMKGHSHVYWYRQLPEEGLKFMVYLQKENIIDESGMPKERFSAEFPKEGPSILRIQQVVRGDSAAYFCASSPPQLYEQYFGPGTRLTVT.

CDR3 bases: TGTGCCACCAGTGATCCCGGACAGCTCTCCGGACAAGAGACCCAGTACTTC. Translated, it gives CATSDPGQLSGQETQYF. The chain carries TRBV24-1 and TRBJ2-5; possible D gene TRBD1, 6 bases. CDR3 length: 17 residues. Trimming removed 3 bases at V and 2 bases at J, with 18 bases between. Germline V gene sequence: CDR1 KGHDR, CDR2 SFDVKD.

J is TRBJ2-5 and V is TRBV25-1, with 8 bases lining up with TRBD2. CDR3 length: 16 amino acids. From germline, CDR1 is MGHDK and CDR2 SYGVNS. The junction had 8 bases not matched to a gene; V was cut back by 1 base and J by 4 bases. The CDR3 nucleotides are TGTGCCAGCAGTGAATCTATAAGCGGGAGAACAGAGACCCAGTACTTC. Protein sequence: CASSESISGRTETQYF. Looking up the rest from reference TRBV25-1 and TRBJ2-5 gives the full variable domain: EADIYQTPRYLVIGTGKKITLECSQTMGHDKMYWYQQDPGMELHLIHYSYGVNSTEKGDLSSESTVSRIRTEHFPLTLESARPSHTSQYLCASSESISGRTETQYFGPGTRLLVL.

The gene calls are TRBV5-1 and TRBJ2-2; TRBD1 matches at 9 bases. Germline V gene lookup returns CDR1 SGHRS and CDR2 YFSETQ. The CDR3 has 16 residues. The J segment lost 4 bases and the V segment lost 0 bases, leaving 4 bases of the junction unmatched. This CDR3 is CASSLDPTGGTGELFF. Written as DNA, the CDR3 is TGCGCCAGCAGCTTGGATCCGACAGGGGGCACCGGGGAGCTGTTTTTT.

The J gene is TRBJ2-3, the V gene TRBV19; D is perhaps TRBD2 (5 bases). The CDR3 sequence is 16 residues long. V was pared by 5 bases and J by 0 bases, with 15 bases between. Germline assignment: CDR1 LNHDA and CDR2 SQIVND (reference sequence). The chain's CDR3 is CASSPGSASSTDTQYF. The DNA of the CDR3 is TGTGCCAGTAGTCCGGGGTCCGCCTCTAGCACAGATACGCAGTATTTT.